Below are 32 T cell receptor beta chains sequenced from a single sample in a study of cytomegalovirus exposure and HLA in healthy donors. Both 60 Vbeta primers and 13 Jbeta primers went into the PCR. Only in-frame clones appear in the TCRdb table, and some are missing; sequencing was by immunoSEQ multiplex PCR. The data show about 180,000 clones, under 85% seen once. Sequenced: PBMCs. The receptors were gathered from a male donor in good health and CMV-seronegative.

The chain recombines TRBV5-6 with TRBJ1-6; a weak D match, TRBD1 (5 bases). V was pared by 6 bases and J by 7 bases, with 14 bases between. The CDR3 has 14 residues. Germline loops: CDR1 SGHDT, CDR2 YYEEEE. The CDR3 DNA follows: TGTGCCAGCAACATGGGACTGGGGAATTCACCCCTCCACTTT. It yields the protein CASNMGLGNSPLHF. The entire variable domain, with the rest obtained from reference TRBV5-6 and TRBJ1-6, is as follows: DAGVTQSPTHLIKTRGQQVTLRCSPKSGHDTVSWYQQALGQGPQFIFQYYEEEERQRGNFPDRFSGHQFPNYSSELNVNALLLGDSALYLCASNMGLGNSPLHFGNGTRLTVT.

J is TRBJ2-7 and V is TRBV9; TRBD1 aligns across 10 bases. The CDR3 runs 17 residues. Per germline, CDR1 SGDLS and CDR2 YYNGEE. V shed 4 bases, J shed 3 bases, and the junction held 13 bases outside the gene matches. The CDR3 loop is CASSPRAGTGENYEQYF. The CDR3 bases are TGTGCCAGCAGCCCCCGAGCCGGGACAGGGGAGAACTACGAGCAGTACTTC. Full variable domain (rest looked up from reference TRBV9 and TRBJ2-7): DSGVTQTPKHLITATGQRVTLRCSPRSGDLSVYWYQQSLDQGLQFLIQYYNGEERAKGNILERFSAQQFPDLHSELNLSSLELGDSALYFCASSPRAGTGENYEQYFGPGTRLTVT.

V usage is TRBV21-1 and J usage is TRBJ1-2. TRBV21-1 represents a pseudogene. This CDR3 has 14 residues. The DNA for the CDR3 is TGTGCCAGCAGCAAAGCGCGGCTCTCGGGGGGCTACACCTTC. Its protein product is CASSKARLSGGYTF.

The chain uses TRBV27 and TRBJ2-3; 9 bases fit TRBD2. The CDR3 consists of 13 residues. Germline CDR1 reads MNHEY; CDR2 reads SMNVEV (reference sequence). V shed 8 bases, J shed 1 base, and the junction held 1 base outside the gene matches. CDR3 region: CASASGGTDTQYF. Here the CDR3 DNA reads TGTGCCAGCGCTAGCGGGGGCACAGATACGCAGTATTTT.

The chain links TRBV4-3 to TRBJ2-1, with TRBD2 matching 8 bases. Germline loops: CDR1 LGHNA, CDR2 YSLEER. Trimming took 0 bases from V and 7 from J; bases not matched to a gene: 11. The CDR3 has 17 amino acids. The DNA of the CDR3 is TGCGCCAGCAGCCAAGAAGAGAGAGTCTCGGGGGGGAATGAGCAGTTCTTC. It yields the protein CASSQEERVSGGNEQFF.

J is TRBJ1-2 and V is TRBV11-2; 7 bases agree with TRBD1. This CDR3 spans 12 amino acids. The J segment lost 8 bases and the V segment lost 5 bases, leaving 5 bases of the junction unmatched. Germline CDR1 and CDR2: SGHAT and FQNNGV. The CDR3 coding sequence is TGTGCCAGCAGCACAGGGGATTACGGCTACACCTTC. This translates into CASSTGDYGYTF.

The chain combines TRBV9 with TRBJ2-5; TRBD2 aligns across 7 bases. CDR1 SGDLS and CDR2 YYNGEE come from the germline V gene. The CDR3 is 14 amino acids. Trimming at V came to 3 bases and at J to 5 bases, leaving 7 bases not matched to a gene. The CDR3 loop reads CASSETAGEETQYF. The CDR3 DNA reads TGTGCCAGCAGCGAAACGGCGGGGGAGGAGACCCAGTACTTC.

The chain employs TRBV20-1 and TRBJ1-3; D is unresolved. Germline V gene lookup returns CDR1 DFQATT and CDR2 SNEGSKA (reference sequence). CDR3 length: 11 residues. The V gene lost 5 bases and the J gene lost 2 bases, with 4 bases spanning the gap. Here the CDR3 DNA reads TGCAGTGCTCTAACTGGAAACACCATATATTTT. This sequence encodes CSALTGNTIYF.

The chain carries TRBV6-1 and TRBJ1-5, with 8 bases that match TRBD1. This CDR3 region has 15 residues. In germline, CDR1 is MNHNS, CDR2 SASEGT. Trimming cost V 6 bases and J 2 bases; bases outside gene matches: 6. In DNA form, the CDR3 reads TGTGCCAGCAGGATTGGGACAGGCGGCAATCAGCCCCAGCATTTT. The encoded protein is CASRIGTGGNQPQHF.

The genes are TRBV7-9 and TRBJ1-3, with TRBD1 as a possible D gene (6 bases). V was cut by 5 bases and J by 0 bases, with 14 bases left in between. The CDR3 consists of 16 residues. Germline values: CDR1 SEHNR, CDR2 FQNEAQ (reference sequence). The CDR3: CASSRIDRSSGNTIYF. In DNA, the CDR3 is TGTGCCAGCAGCCGAATAGACAGGAGCTCTGGAAACACCATATATTTT.

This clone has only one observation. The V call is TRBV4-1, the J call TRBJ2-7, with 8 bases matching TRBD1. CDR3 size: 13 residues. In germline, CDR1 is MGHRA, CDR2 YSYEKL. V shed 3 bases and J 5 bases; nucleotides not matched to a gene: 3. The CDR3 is CASSQNRGNEQYF. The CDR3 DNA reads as TGCGCCAGCAGCCAGAACAGGGGGAACGAGCAGTACTTC.

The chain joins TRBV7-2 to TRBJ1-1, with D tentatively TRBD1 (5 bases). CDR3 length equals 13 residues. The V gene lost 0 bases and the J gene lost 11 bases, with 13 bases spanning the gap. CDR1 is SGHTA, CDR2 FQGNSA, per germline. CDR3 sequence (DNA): TGTGCCAGCAGCTTAGCTCCAGGGATCGGCGCTTTCTTT. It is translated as CASSLAPGIGAFF.

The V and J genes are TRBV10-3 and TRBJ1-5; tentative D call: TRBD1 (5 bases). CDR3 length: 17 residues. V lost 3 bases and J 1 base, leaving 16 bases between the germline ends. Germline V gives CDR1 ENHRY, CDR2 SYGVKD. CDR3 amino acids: CAISEVLGQGSNQPQHF. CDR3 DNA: TGTGCCATCAGTGAAGTTTTGGGGCAGGGAAGCAATCAGCCCCAGCATTTT.

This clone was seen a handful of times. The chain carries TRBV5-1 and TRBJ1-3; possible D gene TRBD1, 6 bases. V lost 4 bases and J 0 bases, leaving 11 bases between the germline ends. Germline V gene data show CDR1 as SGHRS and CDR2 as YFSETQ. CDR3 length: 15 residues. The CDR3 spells CASSLTGDSGNTIYF. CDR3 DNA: TGCGCCAGCAGCCTGACAGGTGACTCTGGAAACACCATATATTTT.

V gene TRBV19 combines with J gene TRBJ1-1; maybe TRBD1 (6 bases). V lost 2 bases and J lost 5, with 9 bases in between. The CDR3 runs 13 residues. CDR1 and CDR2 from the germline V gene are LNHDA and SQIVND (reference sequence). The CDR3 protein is CASSIKGVTEAFF. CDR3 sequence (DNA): TGTGCCAGTAGTATAAAGGGGGTAACTGAAGCTTTCTTT.

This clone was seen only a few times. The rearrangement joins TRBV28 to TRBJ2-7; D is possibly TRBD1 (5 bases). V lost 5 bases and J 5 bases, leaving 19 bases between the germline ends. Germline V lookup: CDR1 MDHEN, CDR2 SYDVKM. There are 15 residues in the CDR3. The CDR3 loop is CASSPPRQGIHEQYF. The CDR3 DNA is TGTGCCAGCAGTCCCCCCCGCCAGGGTATTCACGAGCAGTACTTC.

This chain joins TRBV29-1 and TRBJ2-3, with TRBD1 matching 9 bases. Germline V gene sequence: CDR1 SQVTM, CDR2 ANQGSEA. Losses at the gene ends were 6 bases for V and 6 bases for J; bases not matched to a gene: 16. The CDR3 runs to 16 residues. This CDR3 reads CSVAQAAGTGIDTQYF. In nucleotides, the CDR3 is TGCAGCGTAGCCCAAGCCGCCGGGACAGGGATTGATACGCAGTATTTT.

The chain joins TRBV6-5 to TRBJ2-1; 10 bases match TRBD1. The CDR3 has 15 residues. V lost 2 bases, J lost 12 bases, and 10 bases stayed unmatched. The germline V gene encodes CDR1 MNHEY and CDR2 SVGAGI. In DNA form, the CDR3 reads TGTGCCAGCAGTTACGAGGGACAGGGGATTAGTCGGCAGTTCTTC. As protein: CASSYEGQGISRQFF.

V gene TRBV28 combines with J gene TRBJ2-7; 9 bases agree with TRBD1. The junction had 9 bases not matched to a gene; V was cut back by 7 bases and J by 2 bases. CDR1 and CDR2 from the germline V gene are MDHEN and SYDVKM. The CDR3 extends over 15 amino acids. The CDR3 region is CASITLGTGPYEQYF. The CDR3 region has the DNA TGTGCCAGCATCACCCTGGGGACAGGGCCCTACGAGCAGTACTTC.

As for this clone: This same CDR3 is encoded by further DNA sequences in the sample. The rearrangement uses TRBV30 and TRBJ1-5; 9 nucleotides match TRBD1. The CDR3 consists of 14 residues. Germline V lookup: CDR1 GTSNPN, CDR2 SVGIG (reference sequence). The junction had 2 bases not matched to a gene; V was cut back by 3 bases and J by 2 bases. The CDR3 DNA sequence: TGTGCCTGGAGCAGACAGGGGGGCAATCAGCCCCAGCATTTT. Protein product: CAWSRQGGNQPQHF. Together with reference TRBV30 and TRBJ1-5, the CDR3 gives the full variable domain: SQTIHQWPATLVQPVGSPLSLECTVEGTSNPNLYWYRQAAGRGLQLLFYSVGIGQISSEVPQNLSASRPQDRQFILSSKKLLLSDSGFYLCAWSRQGGNQPQHFGDGTRLSIL.

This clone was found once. CDR3 amino acids: CASSLVETVTYEQYF. Written as DNA, the CDR3 is TGTGCCAGCAGCTTAGTGGAGACAGTTACCTACGAGCAGTACTTC. The chain carries TRBV7-2 and TRBJ2-7, with D maybe TRBD1 (5 bases). Per the germline V gene, CDR1 is SGHTA and CDR2 is FQGNSA. The V end lost 1 base, the J end lost 2 bases, and 12 bases lay between the germline ends. The CDR3 is made up of 15 amino acids. The whole variable domain, remainder taken from reference TRBV7-2 and TRBJ2-7, is GAGVSQSPSNKVTEKGKDVELRCDPISGHTALYWYRQSLGQGLEFLIYFQGNSAPDKSGLPSDRFSAERTGGSVSTLTIQRTQQEDSAVYLCASSLVETVTYEQYFGPGTRLTVT.

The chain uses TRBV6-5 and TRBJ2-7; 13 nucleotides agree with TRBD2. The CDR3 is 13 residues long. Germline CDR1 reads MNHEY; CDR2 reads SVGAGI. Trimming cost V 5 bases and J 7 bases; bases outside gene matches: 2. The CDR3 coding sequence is TGTGCCAGCAGTACGGGACTAGCGGGGGAGCAGTACTTC. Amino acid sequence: CASSTGLAGEQYF.

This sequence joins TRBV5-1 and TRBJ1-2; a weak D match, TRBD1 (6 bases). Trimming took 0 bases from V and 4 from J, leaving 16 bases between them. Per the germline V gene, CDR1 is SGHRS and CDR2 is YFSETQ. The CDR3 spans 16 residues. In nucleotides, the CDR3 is TGCGCCAGCAGCTTGGCCCTTACAGGGCCGGGCTATGGCTACACCTTC. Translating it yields CASSLALTGPGYGYTF.

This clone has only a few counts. The CDR3 sequence is CAWSGTSGNYNEQFF. The CDR3 DNA sequence: TGTGCCTGGAGCGGGACTAGCGGGAACTACAATGAGCAGTTCTTC. This chain connects TRBV30 to TRBJ2-1, with 13 bases lining up with TRBD2. The V segment lost 3 bases and the J segment 3 bases; nucleotides outside the gene matches: 2. Germline assignment: CDR1 GTSNPN and CDR2 SVGIG (reference sequence). The CDR3 sequence is 15 residues long.

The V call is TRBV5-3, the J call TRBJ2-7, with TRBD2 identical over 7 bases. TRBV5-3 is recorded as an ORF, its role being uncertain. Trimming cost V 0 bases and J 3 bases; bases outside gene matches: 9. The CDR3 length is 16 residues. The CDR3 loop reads CARSLGARELLYEQYF. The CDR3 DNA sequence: TGTGCCAGAAGCTTGGGTGCGCGGGAGCTGCTCTACGAGCAGTACTTC.

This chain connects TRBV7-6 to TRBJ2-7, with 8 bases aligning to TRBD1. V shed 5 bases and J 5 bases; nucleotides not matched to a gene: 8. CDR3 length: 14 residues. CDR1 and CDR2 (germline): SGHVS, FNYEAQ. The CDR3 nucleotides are TGTGCCAGCAGCCAAGGACAGGGTTCTCACGAGCAGTACTTC. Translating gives CASSQGQGSHEQYF.

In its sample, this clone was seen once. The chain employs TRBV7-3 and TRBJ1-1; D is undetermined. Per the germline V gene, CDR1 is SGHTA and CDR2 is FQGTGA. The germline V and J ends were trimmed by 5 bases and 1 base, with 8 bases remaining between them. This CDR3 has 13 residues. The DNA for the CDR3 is TGTGCCAGCAGCAAACAAAGGAACACTGAAGCTTTCTTT. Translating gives CASSKQRNTEAFF.

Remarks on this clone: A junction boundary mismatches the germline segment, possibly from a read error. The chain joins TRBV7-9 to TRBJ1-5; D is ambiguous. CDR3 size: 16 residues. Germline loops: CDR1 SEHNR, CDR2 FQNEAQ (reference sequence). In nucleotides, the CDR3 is TGTTCCAGCAGCCCTGAGGGTCAGGCGATAAATCAGCCCCAGCATTTT. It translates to CSSSPEGQAINQPQHF.

The chain's CDR3 is CASSIDRGRTDTQYF. The CDR3 DNA follows: TGTGCCAGCAGTATCGACAGGGGGCGAACAGATACGCAGTATTTT. The chain has TRBV6-6 and TRBJ2-3; TRBD1 agrees at 10 bases. Germline V gene sequence: CDR1 MNHNY, CDR2 SVGAGI (reference sequence). V trimming: 5 bases; J trimming: 3 bases; junction bases outside the gene matches: 5. This CDR3 contains 15 residues.

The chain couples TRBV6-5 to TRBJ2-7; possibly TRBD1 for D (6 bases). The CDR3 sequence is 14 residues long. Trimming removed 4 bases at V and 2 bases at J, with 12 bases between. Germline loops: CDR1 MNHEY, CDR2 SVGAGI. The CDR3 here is CASSSVQGAYEQYF. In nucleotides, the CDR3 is TGTGCCAGCAGTTCCGTACAGGGAGCCTACGAGCAGTACTTC.

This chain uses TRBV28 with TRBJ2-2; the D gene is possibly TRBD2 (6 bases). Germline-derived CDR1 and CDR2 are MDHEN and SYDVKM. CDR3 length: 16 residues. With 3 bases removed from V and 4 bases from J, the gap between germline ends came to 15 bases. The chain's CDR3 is CASSLGDLTGTGELFF. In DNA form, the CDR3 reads TGTGCCAGCAGTTTGGGGGACTTAACGGGCACCGGGGAGCTGTTTTTT.

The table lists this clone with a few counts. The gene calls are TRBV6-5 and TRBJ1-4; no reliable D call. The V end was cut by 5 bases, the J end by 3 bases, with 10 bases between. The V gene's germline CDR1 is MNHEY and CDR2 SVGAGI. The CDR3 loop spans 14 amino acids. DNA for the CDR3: TGTGCCAGCAGTGATCGGGTGTCTAATGAAAAACTGTTTTTT. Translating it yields CASSDRVSNEKLFF.